Listed below are T cell receptor beta chains from one sample, sequenced in a study of CD8+CD57+ T cells in acquired aplastic anemia. TCRdb used MiXCR to reprocess the reads, holding one entry per CDR3 protein. The sample lists roughly 100,000 distinct CDR3 sequences, about 66% seen once, with over 55% in the top ten. Sequenced sample: sorted CD4+, CD8+, or CD8+CD57+ T cells (not recorded which) from PBMCs. Every receptor here comes from a human donor with aplastic anemia. The CDR3 runs from the conserved cysteine through the conserved F or W. A D gene is named only where the DNA matches it firmly. The listing skips clone size in some rows; elsewhere it reads once, few, many or a size class.

V gene	clone size	J gene	D gene	CDR3 DNA	CDR3 protein
TRBV24-1	-	TRBJ2-3	-	TGTGCCACCAGTGATCCTGTAGCAGATACGCAGTATTTT	CATSDPVADTQYF
TRBV7-9	-	TRBJ2-2	-	TGTGCCAGCAGCTTAGTTTTTTGGGCGAACACCGGGGAGCTGTTTTTT	CASSLVFWANTGELFF
TRBV5-1	-	TRBJ1-2	-	TGCGCCAGCAGCTTAGGTAGGGGGTTCGATTATGGCTACACCTTC	CASSLGRGFDYGYTF
TRBV7-9	few	TRBJ2-3	-	TGTGCCAGCCGCCTTGAGACGCAGTATTTT	CASRLETQYF
TRBV2	few	TRBJ1-5	TRBD1	TGTGCCAGCAGTCGGACAGGGGGCGATCAGCCCCAGCATTTT	CASSRTGGDQPQHF
TRBV6-1	-	TRBJ2-1	-	TGTGCCAGCAGTCGTAGGTTCTTC	CASSRRFF
TRBV24-1	many	TRBJ2-3	-	TGTGCCACCAGTGATTTGCAGGGGCCCATTTCTATTGATACGCAGTATTTT	CATSDLQGPISIDTQYF
TRBV5-6	-	TRBJ1-5	-	TGTGCCAGCAGCTTGGAGGACGGGCCCCAGCATTTT	CASSLEDGPQHF
TRBV24-1	-	TRBJ2-2	-	TGTGCCACCAGTGAGATGAACACCGGGGAGCTGTTTTTT	CATSEMNTGELFF
TRBV27	once	TRBJ2-7	-	TGTGCCAGCGGACGCGGCACCAAGCAGTACTTC	CASGRGTKQYF
TRBV18	-	TRBJ1-2	-	TGTGCCAGCTCGCCAGGGGAACGGGCAATATGGTATGGCTACACCTTC	CASSPGERAIWYGYTF
TRBV29-1	-	TRBJ2-1	-	TGCAGCGTTGTGGGGGTGGTGGGAAATGAGCAGTTCTTC	CSVVGVVGNEQFF
TRBV2	-	TRBJ2-7	TRBD1	TGTGCCAGCAGTCCGGGACAGCTCTACGAGCAGTACTTC	CASSPGQLYEQYF
TRBV24-1	-	TRBJ2-3	-	TGTGCCACCAGTGTATCGCCCTCCAGCACAGATACGCAGTATTTT	CATSVSPSSTDTQYF
TRBV27	-	TRBJ2-1	TRBD1	TGTGCCAGCAGTTTATACAGGGGCCCCTACAATGGGCAGTTCTTC	CASSLYRGPYNGQFF
TRBV27	many	TRBJ2-7	TRBD2	TGTGCCAGCAAGTCGGGAGGGCCTAACTACGAGCAGTACTTC	CASKSGGPNYEQYF
TRBV29-1	-	TRBJ1-2	-	TGCAGCGGGAAGTCGATTTACAGGGATGGCTACACCTTC	CSGKSIYRDGYTF
TRBV10-1	-	TRBJ2-3	TRBD2	TGCGCCAGCAGCTTAGGACTAGCGACGAGCACAGATACGCAGTATTTT	CASSLGLATSTDTQYF
TRBV24-1	-	TRBJ2-7	-	TGTGCCACCAGTGACCGTACTTTC	CATSDRTF
TRBV14	-	TRBJ2-5	-	TGTGCCAGCTCTAATCCCGTAGAGGGGACCCAAGAGACCCAGTACTTC	CASSNPVEGTQETQYF
TRBV11-1	-	TRBJ2-1	-	TGTGCCAGCAGCGGCCCTACAGGGAGCTCCTACAATGAGCAGTTCTTC	CASSGPTGSSYNEQFF
TRBV24-1	-	TRBJ1-5	TRBD1	TGTGCCACCTATAAACCGGGACAGGGATGCTTCGATCAGCCCCAGCATTTT	CATYKPGQGCFDQPQHF
TRBV20-1	-	TRBJ2-3	-	TGCAGTGCTACCCGAGAGCAAGCCACAGATACGCAGTATTTT	CSATREQATDTQYF
TRBV11-1	once	TRBJ2-3	-	TGTGCCAGCAGCATTCAGGCGTCTAGCACAGATACGCAGTATTTT	CASSIQASSTDTQYF
TRBV2	-	TRBJ2-1	-	TGTGCCAGCAGTTCGGGAGAGCAGTTCTTC	CASSSGEQFF
TRBV24-1	-	TRBJ2-7	-	TGTGCCACCAGTGGCGGTTACGAGCAGCACTTC	CATSGGYEQHF
TRBV12-3/TRBV12-4	-	TRBJ2-3	-	TGTGCCAGCAGTACATACAGGGGAGGCACGCAGTATTTT	CASSTYRGGTQYF
TRBV5-4	-	TRBJ1-1	-	TGTGCCAGCAGCTTACCCCCAAGTGTCCCGGCTTTCTTT	CASSLPPSVPAFF
TRBV2	many	TRBJ1-1	-	TGTGCCAGCAGTGAAGGGGTGGGTGTCCTGAACACTGAAGCTTTCTTT	CASSEGVGVLNTEAFF
TRBV7-9	-	TRBJ1-1	-	TGTGCCAGCAGCCTCCCGGTGAGGGGTAACACTGAAGCTTTCTTT	CASSLPVRGNTEAFF
TRBV20-1	-	TRBJ2-3	-	TGCAGTGCTAGAGAGGCTAACCCGATCCAATACACAGATACGCAGTATTTT	CSAREANPIQYTDTQYF
TRBV7-9	-	TRBJ1-6	-	TGTGCCAGCAGCCCCCGAGGGGGGCATAATTCACCCCTCCACTTT	CASSPRGGHNSPLHF
TRBV11-2	-	TRBJ2-1	TRBD1	TGTGCCAGCAGCTTGAAAAAGGCCTGGGACAGCCACAATGAGCAGTTCTTC	CASSLKKAWDSHNEQFF
TRBV19	-	TRBJ1-1	-	TGTGCCAGTAGTATAGACAGCTACATGAACACTGAAGCTTTCTTT	CASSIDSYMNTEAFF
TRBV25-1	once	TRBJ1-2	-	TGTGCCAGCAGTGAATTTTCCGGCTGGGAAAGTTCCTATGGCTACACCTTC	CASSEFSGWESSYGYTF
TRBV10-3	-	TRBJ2-2	-	TGTGCCATCAGTGAAGAGGGCCCAGGAACCGGGGAGCTGTTTTTT	CAISEEGPGTGELFF
TRBV2	-	TRBJ2-5	-	TGTGCCAGCATCCGGGACAACCTCGGGACCCAGTACTTC	CASIRDNLGTQYF
TRBV11-2	-	TRBJ2-7	TRBD2	TGTGCCAGCAGCCTCCCACTAGCGGGGATATCCTACGAGCAGTACTTC	CASSLPLAGISYEQYF
TRBV10-1	-	TRBJ2-3	-	TGCGCCAGCGGCGGAGGATCCCGATACACAGATACGCAGTATTTT	CASGGGSRYTDTQYF
TRBV10-1	-	TRBJ2-1	-	TGCGCCAGCAGTGAGCTGATCGACAGATACAATGAGCAGTTCTTC	CASSELIDRYNEQFF
TRBV12-3/TRBV12-4	-	TRBJ1-2	-	TGTGCCAGCAGTTTGCAGAACTATGGCTACACCTTC	CASSLQNYGYTF
TRBV15	-	TRBJ2-1	TRBD1	TGTGCCACCAGCACAGGGGGCGGACAGCAGTTCTTC	CATSTGGGQQFF
TRBV2	few	TRBJ2-5	-	TGTGCCGGGGGGCAGGAGACCCAGTACTTC	CAGGQETQYF
TRBV9	-	TRBJ2-7	TRBD1	TGTGCCAGCAGCGTAGAAGGGACAGGGTCGGGGGAGCAGTACTTC	CASSVEGTGSGEQYF
TRBV10-3	-	TRBJ2-1	TRBD2	TGTGCCATCAGTGGGGCTAGCGGGGGGCCCACCTACAATGAGCAGTTCTTC	CAISGASGGPTYNEQFF
TRBV2	-	TRBJ2-7	TRBD1	TGTGCCAGCAGAGAGACAGGGCCTTCCTACGAGCAGTACTTC	CASRETGPSYEQYF
TRBV12-3/TRBV12-4	-	TRBJ2-7	-	TGTGCCAGCAGCTCGGGTCCGAGCTCCTACGAGCAGTACTTC	CASSSGPSSYEQYF
TRBV2	-	TRBJ2-3	-	TGTGCCAGCAGCGTAGAGAGCGGCACAGATACGCAGTATTTT	CASSVESGTDTQYF
TRBV13	many	TRBJ1-5	-	TGTGCCAGCAGCTTCGAGACTAGCAATCAGCCCCAGCATTTT	CASSFETSNQPQHF
TRBV10-3	-	TRBJ2-7	TRBD1	TGTGCCACCGACTCGGGACAGGGCTACGAGCAGTACTTC	CATDSGQGYEQYF
TRBV2	-	TRBJ2-5	TRBD2	TGTGCCACCCAGACTAGCGGGAGAGGTGAGCAGTACTTC	CATQTSGRGEQYF
TRBV29-1	once	TRBJ2-7	TRBD1	TGCAGCGTTGGAGGGGGCAGGGGGTCGGAGCAGTACTTC	CSVGGGRGSEQYF
TRBV20-1	-	TRBJ1-5	-	TGCAGTGCCATCTCTCTGGGCGGGAATCAGCCCCAGCATTTT	CSAISLGGNQPQHF